This TCR beta chain was recovered during a study of blood T cell repertoires in COVID-19. Repertoires were generated with immunoSEQ multiplex PCR, while TCRdb's copy carries only in-frame clones and drops some. This table holds around 100,000 clones, 80% to 90% found once. CDR3 length equals 14 residues. V gave up 6 bases and J gave up 6 bases, with 15 bases separating them. Per the germline V gene, CDR1 is MDHEN and CDR2 is SYDVKM. The chain uses TRBV28 and TRBJ1-5; maybe TRBD1 (5 bases). The sample taken for sequencing was peripheral blood. The clonotype originates from a man older than 75 with acute or convalescent COVID-19. The CDR3 protein is CASSPKWGGQPQHF. As DNA, the CDR3 is TGTGCCAGCAGCCCCAAGTGGGGGGGTCAGCCCCAGCATTTT.